This TCR beta chain was recovered during a study of T cell responses to AZD1222 COVID-19 vaccine. Notes on this clone: The target antigen is unknown.

Produced via immunoSEQ multiplex PCR; TCRdb's table is partial and in-frame only. Among some 130,000 clones listed, roughly nine tenths were seen once. Findings and limits, study-wide: Dominant CD4 TCR responses targeted spike regions 160-218 and 743-854. Variant regions that are unmutated are reportedly the target of nearly half of spike-specific TCRs.

In germline, CDR1 is SNHLY, CDR2 FYNNEI. The CDR3 runs to 15 residues. The V end lost 2 bases, the J end lost 2 bases, and 12 bases lay between the germline ends. The V and J genes are TRBV2 and TRBJ1-2; unclear D gene. This receptor was taken from an adult in good health. The sample in question was peripheral blood, obtained on day 0 of AZD1222 vaccination. The CDR3 loop reads CASSERPAMNYGYTF. The CDR3 DNA reads TGTGCCAGCAGTGAAAGGCCAGCGATGAACTATGGCTACACCTTC.